The T cell receptor beta chain under discussion was sequenced for a study of cytomegalovirus exposure and HLA in healthy donors. PCR employed 60 Vbeta and 13 Jbeta primers. Data came from immunoSEQ multiplex PCR; TCRdb stores just in-frame clones and leaves some out. The sample lists under 200,000 clones, around 86% occurring once. As concerns this clone: Antigen: not known.

Overall study results and limits: A few CMV-associated chains were confirmed in vitro to be specific for CMV antigens.

The source material was PBMCs. This sequence was found in a human donor in good health.

CDR3 DNA: TGCGCCAGCAGCCGGGACACCGCCTACGAGCAGTACTTC. It is translated as CASSRDTAYEQYF. V usage is TRBV4-3 and J usage is TRBJ2-7; D is possibly TRBD1 (6 bases). Germline lookup yields CDR1 LGHNA and CDR2 YSLEER. The CDR3 runs 13 residues. V gave up 4 bases and J gave up 2 bases, with 9 bases separating them.